The 16 T cell receptor beta chains below come from one sample, sequenced in a study of tumor-infiltrating lymphocytes in primary liver carcinoma. The input was about 490 ng total RNA; TCR beta cDNA was made from it with a constant-region primer. Libraries covering TCR beta were generated through three nested multiplex PCR rounds (using a slightly modified ARM-PCR). In the first two PCR rounds, TRBV1-TRBV30 forward primers were paired with a C-beta reverse primer, and each round lasted approximately 9 cycles. From the multiplex PCR reads, TCRdb called clonotypes with MiXCR, one entry per CDR3 protein. Of 52,000 or so distinct CDR3 sequences listed, 65% to 85% are singletons. Co-extraction of both nucleic acids (RNA and DNA) used roughly 18-32 mg of unsorted bulk tissue. The sequenced material came from liver tumor tissue from sampling region 5. This sample's subset: tumor region T5, tumor centre. The receptors stem from a man aged 35 to 55 with primary liver carcinoma and hepatitis B virus infection.

The sample holds a few counts of this clonotype. The chain combines TRBV19 with TRBJ1-2, with D perhaps matching TRBD1 (5 bases). The CDR3 runs 14 residues. V lost 1 base and J 7 bases, leaving 13 bases between the germline ends. Germline lookup yields CDR1 LNHDA and CDR2 SQIVND (reference sequence). The CDR3 spells CASSIAGFDCGYTF. Here the CDR3 DNA reads TGTGCCAGTAGTATAGCAGGGTTCGACTGTGGCTACACCTTC.

The genes are TRBV5-4 and TRBJ2-7; 8 bases are shared with TRBD1. The CDR3 runs 13 residues. CDR1 and CDR2 from the germline V gene are SGHNT and YYREEE (reference sequence). Trimming cost V 4 bases and J 1 base; bases outside gene matches: 1. In DNA, the CDR3 is TGTGCCAGCAGCGGACAGGGTTCCTACGAGCAGTACGTC. Its protein is CASSGQGSYEQYV.

A word on this clonotype: One end of the junction fails to match germline, which may point to a read error. This rearrangement joins TRBV11-3 to TRBJ2-7, with 7 bases lining up with TRBD2. The CDR3 spans 14 residues. Germline lookup yields CDR1 SGHNT and CDR2 YENEEA. CDR3 DNA: TGTGTCAGCAGCCCTGGAGGAGGGGACTACGAGCACTACTTC. Encoded protein: CVSSPGGGDYEHYF.

V usage is TRBV28 and J usage is TRBJ2-7; D is possibly TRBD2 (5 bases). Germline CDR1 and CDR2: MDHEN and SYDVKM. The CDR3 length is 14 residues. Trimming cost V 7 bases and J 6 bases, with 19 bases left between them. The CDR3 DNA reads as TGTGCCAGCACCCCGGAACTATCGGGAACCGAGCAGTACTTC. Amino acids: CASTPELSGTEQYF. Filled out from reference TRBV28 and TRBJ2-7, the complete variable domain reads DVKVTQSSRYLVKRTGEKVFLECVQDMDHENMFWYRQDPGLGLRLIYFSYDVKMKEKGDIPEGYSVSREKKERFSLILESASTNQTSMYLCASTPELSGTEQYFGPGTRLTVT.

This rearrangement joins TRBV4-1 to TRBJ1-1, with D uncertain. In germline, CDR1 is MGHRA, CDR2 YSYEKL. The V end was cut by 3 bases, the J end by 4 bases, with 12 bases between. The CDR3 totals 14 residues. The CDR3 coding sequence is TGCGCCAGCAGCCAGGTACACTCGGGCACTGAAGCTTTCTTT. Its protein is CASSQVHSGTEAFF.

The chain employs TRBV4-3 and TRBJ2-6; possibly TRBD1 or TRBD2 for D (5 bases each). The length of the CDR3 is 14 residues. Germline lookup yields CDR1 LGHNA and CDR2 YSLEER. The CDR3 sequence: CAGSQGGGANVLTF. Written as DNA, the CDR3 is TGCGCTGGCAGCCAAGGTGGGGGAGCCAACGTCCTGACTTTC.

As regards this clonotype: One end of the junction varies from germline; a read error may be responsible. The genes are TRBV11-3 and TRBJ2-7, with a tentative D call TRBD1 (6 bases). This CDR3 is built from 13 residues. Germline CDR1 is SGHNT and CDR2 is YENEEA. Here the CDR3 reads CASIVGQSYEQCF. Written as DNA, the CDR3 is TGTGCCAGCATCGTGGGACAATCCTACGAGCAGTGCTTC.

On this clonotype: The junction and the germline gene differ at one end; a read error may be behind it. J is TRBJ1-4 and V is TRBV11-2; D not resolved. This CDR3 has 15 residues. CDR1 and CDR2 (germline): SGHAT, FQNNGV. The CDR3 sequence: CTSSLLIGRSEELFF. The DNA for the CDR3 is TGTACCAGCAGCTTGCTGATAGGCCGTAGTGAAGAACTGTTTTTT.

This clonotype was found many times. The V call is TRBV5-1, the J call TRBJ2-5; TRBD2 might be the D (5 bases). The CDR3 is 15 amino acids. Trimming removed 0 bases from V and 1 base from J, with 10 bases in between. CDR1 is SGHRS and CDR2 is YFSETQ in the germline V gene. The CDR3 sequence is CASSLAMLAQETQYF. The DNA for the CDR3 is TGCGCCAGCAGCTTGGCCATGCTAGCCCAAGAGACCCAGTACTTC.

Remarks on this clonotype: An end of the junction differs from the germline gene, which may be a read error. The J gene is TRBJ2-7, the V gene TRBV11-2; tentatively, D is TRBD2 (5 bases). CDR1 is SGHAT, CDR2 FQNNGV, per germline. CDR3 length: 14 amino acids. The chain's CDR3 is CASSPNGNSYEHYF. The CDR3 DNA reads as TGTGCCAGCAGCCCTAACGGGAACTCCTACGAGCACTACTTC.

Many counts were recorded for this clonotype. V and J are TRBV12-3 or TRBV12-4 and TRBJ2-7; 11 bases fit TRBD2. V dropped 1 base and J dropped 3; count of bases not matched to a gene: 5. The length of the CDR3 is 16 residues. The CDR3 region has the DNA TGTGCCAGCAGTTTAGTGGGGACTAGCGGAATCTACGAGCAGTACTTC. Protein: CASSLVGTSGIYEQYF.

On this clonotype itself: The CDR3 end shows no conserved phenylalanine or tryptophan, and so a read error is likely. The chain uses TRBV29-1 and TRBJ2-5; TRBD2 is a possible D gene (6 bases). Germline lookup yields CDR1 SQVTM and CDR2 ANQGSEA. Deletions cut 8 bases from V and 2 bases from J, with 18 bases between. The CDR3 loop spans 14 amino acids. The CDR3 DNA follows: TGCAGCTGCTACGTCGGGGCGGGGCAAGAGACCCAGTACTTA. Its protein is CSCYVGAGQETQYL.

V usage is TRBV11-1 and J usage is TRBJ2-5; 9 nucleotides line up with TRBD2. Unmatched junction bases numbered 14, after V lost 11 bases and J lost 4 bases. This CDR3 is 15 amino acids long. The V gene's germline CDR1 is SGHAT and CDR2 FQDESV (reference sequence). CDR3 residues: CAGTLKELAGETQYF. In DNA, the CDR3 is TGTGCCGGCACCCTCAAGGAACTAGCGGGAGAGACCCAGTACTTC.

The gene calls are TRBV5-6 and TRBJ2-7; D is ambiguous. The V end lost 0 bases, the J end lost 3 bases, and 10 bases lay between the germline ends. This CDR3 is built from 14 residues. Germline V lookup: CDR1 SGHDT, CDR2 YYEEEE. The CDR3 DNA sequence: TGTGCCAGCAGCTTGGTGATAGGATACTACGAGCAGTACTTC. Translated, it gives CASSLVIGYYEQYF.

V and J are TRBV12-3 or TRBV12-4 and TRBJ1-1, with D hard to call. The V end lost 10 bases, the J end lost 0 bases, and 21 bases lay between the germline ends. The CDR3 covers 16 residues. The CDR3 DNA sequence: TGTGCCAACAGCTGGACGGTACCATCGATGAACACTGAAGCTTTCTTT. This gives the protein CANSWTVPSMNTEAFF.

In DNA, the CDR3 is TGTGCCAGCAGCACCAGGTGTGGTGGAACTTTCTTT. Protein sequence: CASSTRCGGTFF. This chain connects TRBV13 to TRBJ1-1; no clear D gene. Trimming shortened V by 5 bases and J by 12 bases, and 16 bases separated the two germline ends. The CDR3 extends over 12 amino acids. Germline V gives CDR1 PRHDT, CDR2 FYEKMQ (reference sequence).